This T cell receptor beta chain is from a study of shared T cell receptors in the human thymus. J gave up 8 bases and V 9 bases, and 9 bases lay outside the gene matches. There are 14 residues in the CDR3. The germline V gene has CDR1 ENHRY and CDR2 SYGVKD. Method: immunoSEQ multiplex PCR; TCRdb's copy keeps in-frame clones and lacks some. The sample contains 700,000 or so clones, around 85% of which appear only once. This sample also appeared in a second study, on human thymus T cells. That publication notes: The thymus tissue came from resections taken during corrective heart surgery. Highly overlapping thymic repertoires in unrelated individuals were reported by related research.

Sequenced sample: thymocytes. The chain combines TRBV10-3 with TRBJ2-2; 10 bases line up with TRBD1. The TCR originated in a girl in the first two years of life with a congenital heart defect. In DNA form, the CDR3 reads TGTGCCATAATGACAGGGGGCTCGACAGGGGAGCTGTTTTTT. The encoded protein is CAIMTGGSTGELFF.